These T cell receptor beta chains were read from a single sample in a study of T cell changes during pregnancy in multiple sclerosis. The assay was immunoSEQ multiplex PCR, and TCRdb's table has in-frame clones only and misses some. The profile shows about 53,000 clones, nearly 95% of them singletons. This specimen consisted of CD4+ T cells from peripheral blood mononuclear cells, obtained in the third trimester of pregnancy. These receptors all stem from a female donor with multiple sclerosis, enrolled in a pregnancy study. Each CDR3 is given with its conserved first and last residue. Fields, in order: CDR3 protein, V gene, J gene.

CDR3 protein: CASSPAWTRGARDTQYF
V gene: TRBV5-6
J gene: TRBJ2-3

CDR3 protein: CASTTPIPGQGAWKEQYF
V gene: TRBV27
J gene: TRBJ2-7

CDR3 protein: CASSLVGVADTEAFF
V gene: TRBV7-2
J gene: TRBJ1-1

CDR3 protein: CASRLTSGANVLTF
V gene: TRBV27
J gene: TRBJ2-6

CDR3 protein: CASSSLRGGRNEQFF
V gene: TRBV13
J gene: TRBJ2-1

CDR3 protein: CASSLRPGQGYQETQYF
V gene: TRBV7-3
J gene: TRBJ2-5

CDR3 protein: CAISGGFSGANVLTF
V gene: TRBV10-3
J gene: TRBJ2-6

CDR3 protein: CARHRNTGELFF
V gene: TRBV19
J gene: TRBJ2-2

CDR3 protein: CASSGLDRVWDISERYSNQPQHF
V gene: TRBV9
J gene: TRBJ1-5

CDR3 protein: CASSLSLAGAYNEQFF
V gene: TRBV7-6
J gene: TRBJ2-1

CDR3 protein: CASSLVGANNSPLHF
V gene: TRBV5-4
J gene: TRBJ1-6

CDR3 protein: CASSTRTGDYGYTF
V gene: TRBV18
J gene: TRBJ1-2

CDR3 protein: CASSVASRGGTGELFF
V gene: TRBV9
J gene: TRBJ2-2

CDR3 protein: CASHTTETNAAFF
V gene: TRBV7-9
J gene: TRBJ1-1

CDR3 protein: CASSYSSSSEAFF
V gene: TRBV6-5
J gene: TRBJ1-1

CDR3 protein: CASSLRGGAGEKLFF
V gene: TRBV7-2
J gene: TRBJ1-4

CDR3 protein: CASSPGGAGPKETQYF
V gene: TRBV9
J gene: TRBJ2-5

CDR3 protein: CASSLKTGTVNTGELFF
V gene: TRBV25-1
J gene: TRBJ2-2

CDR3 protein: CASSQGYREKTQYF
V gene: TRBV5-6
J gene: TRBJ2-5

CDR3 protein: CASTMGGSGEKLFF
V gene: TRBV19
J gene: TRBJ1-4

CDR3 protein: CASSGGGTGPGYGYTF
V gene: TRBV5-4
J gene: TRBJ1-2

CDR3 protein: CASSPPGTPYTEAFF
V gene: TRBV7-9
J gene: TRBJ1-1

CDR3 protein: CASSILAGGTDTQYF
V gene: TRBV19
J gene: TRBJ2-3

CDR3 protein: CASSRPGGWGWEETQYF
V gene: TRBV7-6
J gene: TRBJ2-5

CDR3 protein: CASSAAENTEAFF
V gene: TRBV2
J gene: TRBJ1-1

CDR3 protein: CASRPGQFRYGYTF
V gene: TRBV5-4
J gene: TRBJ1-2

CDR3 protein: CASSQGLAMNTGELFF
V gene: TRBV4-2
J gene: TRBJ2-2

CDR3 protein: CASSQDLGGARYWGTDTQYF
V gene: TRBV14
J gene: TRBJ2-3

CDR3 protein: CASSLAGLAGGRNEQFF
V gene: TRBV5-5
J gene: TRBJ2-1

CDR3 protein: CASSPPGLAGGHRTGELFF
V gene: TRBV18
J gene: TRBJ2-2

CDR3 protein: CASSLDRLSYEQYF
V gene: TRBV5-1
J gene: TRBJ2-7

CDR3 protein: CASSTLANYNEQFF
V gene: TRBV19
J gene: TRBJ2-1

CDR3 protein: CSVWTALNYGYTF
V gene: TRBV29-1
J gene: TRBJ1-2

CDR3 protein: CASGGRSGEETQYF
V gene: TRBV25-1
J gene: TRBJ2-5

CDR3 protein: CASSRGTPYQETQYF
V gene: TRBV5-6
J gene: TRBJ2-5

CDR3 protein: CASRLGQANTGELFF
V gene: TRBV19
J gene: TRBJ2-2

CDR3 protein: CASNRGLAGGRGEQFF
V gene: TRBV19
J gene: TRBJ2-1

CDR3 protein: CASSGGLAGTVSSYNEQFF
V gene: TRBV2
J gene: TRBJ2-1

CDR3 protein: CASSQPGQGYEQYF
V gene: TRBV4-1
J gene: TRBJ2-7

CDR3 protein: CASSPSSYEQYF
V gene: TRBV6-6
J gene: TRBJ2-7

CDR3 protein: CASSPGGAGNTIYF
V gene: TRBV7-2
J gene: TRBJ1-3

CDR3 protein: CASSGLQGWTDTQYF
V gene: TRBV9
J gene: TRBJ2-3

CDR3 protein: CASSVGEQPELPLHF
V gene: TRBV9
J gene: TRBJ1-6

CDR3 protein: CASSGFLQGARGQPQHF
V gene: TRBV6-1
J gene: TRBJ1-5

CDR3 protein: CASSPAGGRNEQYF
V gene: TRBV11-2
J gene: TRBJ2-7

CDR3 protein: CASSLDQRGGIEQFF
V gene: TRBV5-4
J gene: TRBJ2-1

CDR3 protein: CASSFSGAETQYF
V gene: TRBV5-1
J gene: TRBJ2-5

CDR3 protein: CASSLLTGGRTEAFF
V gene: TRBV7-3
J gene: TRBJ1-1

CDR3 protein: CASSLGTVRIGYTF
V gene: TRBV5-1
J gene: TRBJ1-2

CDR3 protein: CASSLIQGDYEQYF
V gene: TRBV5-5
J gene: TRBJ2-7

CDR3 protein: CASSQSPWGQGTDTQYF
V gene: TRBV23-1
J gene: TRBJ2-3

CDR3 protein: CASSPRRDSGNTIYF
V gene: TRBV18
J gene: TRBJ1-3

CDR3 protein: CASSSVVPPLHF
V gene: TRBV5-5
J gene: TRBJ1-6

CDR3 protein: CARAYWKRGDGETQYF
V gene: TRBV7-2
J gene: TRBJ2-5

CDR3 protein: CASSEALRGGEQFF
V gene: TRBV6-1
J gene: TRBJ2-1

CDR3 protein: CASSDRWSQPQHF
V gene: TRBV27
J gene: TRBJ1-5

CDR3 protein: CASSADRDQPQHF
V gene: TRBV6-4
J gene: TRBJ1-5

CDR3 protein: CASRKRQGKNPGELFF
V gene: TRBV27
J gene: TRBJ2-2